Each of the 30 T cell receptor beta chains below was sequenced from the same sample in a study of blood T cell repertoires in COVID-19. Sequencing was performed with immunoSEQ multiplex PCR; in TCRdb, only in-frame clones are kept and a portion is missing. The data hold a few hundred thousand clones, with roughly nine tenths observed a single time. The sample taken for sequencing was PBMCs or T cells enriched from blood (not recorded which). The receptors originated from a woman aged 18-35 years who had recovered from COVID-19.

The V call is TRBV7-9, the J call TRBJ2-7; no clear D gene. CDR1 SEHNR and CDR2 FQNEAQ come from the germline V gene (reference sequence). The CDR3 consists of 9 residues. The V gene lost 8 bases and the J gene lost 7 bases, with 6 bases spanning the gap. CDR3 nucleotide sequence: TGTGCCAGCCCTCGGGAGCAGTACTTC. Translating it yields CASPREQYF.

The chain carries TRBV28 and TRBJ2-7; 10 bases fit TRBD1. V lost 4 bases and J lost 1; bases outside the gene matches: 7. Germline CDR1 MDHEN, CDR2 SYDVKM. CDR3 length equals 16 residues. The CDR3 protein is CASSSPGTGVSYEQYF. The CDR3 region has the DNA TGTGCCAGCAGTTCACCAGGGACAGGGGTTTCCTACGAGCAGTACTTC.

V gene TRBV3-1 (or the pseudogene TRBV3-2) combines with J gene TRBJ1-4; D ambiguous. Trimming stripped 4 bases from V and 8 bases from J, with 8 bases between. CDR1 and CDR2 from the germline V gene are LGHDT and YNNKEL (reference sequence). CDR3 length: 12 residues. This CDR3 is CASSPGGEKLFF. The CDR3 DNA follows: TGTGCCAGCAGCCCCGGAGGGGAAAAACTGTTTTTT.

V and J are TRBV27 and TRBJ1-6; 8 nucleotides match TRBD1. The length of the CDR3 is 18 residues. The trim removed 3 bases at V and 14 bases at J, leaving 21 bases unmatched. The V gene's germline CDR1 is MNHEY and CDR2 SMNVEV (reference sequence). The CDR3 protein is CASSFPLYGEQGVSTLHF. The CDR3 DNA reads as TGTGCCAGCAGTTTTCCCCTTTACGGGGAACAGGGGGTCTCCACCCTCCACTTT.

CDR3 bases: TGTGCCAGTAGTATTGGTGGGACAGGGTTCACTGAAGCTTTCTTT. Protein product: CASSIGGTGFTEAFF. The chain employs TRBV19 and TRBJ1-1, with 9 bases matching TRBD1. J gave up 4 bases and V 3 bases, and 6 bases lay outside the gene matches. This CDR3 comprises 15 residues. Germline CDR1 and CDR2: LNHDA and SQIVND (reference sequence).

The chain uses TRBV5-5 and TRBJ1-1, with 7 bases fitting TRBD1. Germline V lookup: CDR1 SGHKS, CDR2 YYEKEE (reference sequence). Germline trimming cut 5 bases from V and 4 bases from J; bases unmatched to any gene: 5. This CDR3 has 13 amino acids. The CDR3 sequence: CASSTGASTEAFF. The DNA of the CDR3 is TGTGCCAGCAGTACAGGGGCGAGCACTGAAGCTTTCTTT.

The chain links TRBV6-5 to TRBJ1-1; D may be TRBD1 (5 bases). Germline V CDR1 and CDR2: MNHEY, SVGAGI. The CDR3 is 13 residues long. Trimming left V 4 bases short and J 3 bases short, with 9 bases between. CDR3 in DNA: TGTGCCAGCAGTTGGACCAGGGACACTGAAGCTTTCTTT. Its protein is CASSWTRDTEAFF.

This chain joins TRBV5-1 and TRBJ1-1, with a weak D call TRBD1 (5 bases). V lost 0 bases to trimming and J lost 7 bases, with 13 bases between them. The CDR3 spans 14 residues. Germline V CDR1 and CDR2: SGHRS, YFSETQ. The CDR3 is CASSLGEGRDEAFF. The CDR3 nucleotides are TGCGCCAGCAGCTTGGGTGAGGGGAGGGATGAAGCTTTCTTT.

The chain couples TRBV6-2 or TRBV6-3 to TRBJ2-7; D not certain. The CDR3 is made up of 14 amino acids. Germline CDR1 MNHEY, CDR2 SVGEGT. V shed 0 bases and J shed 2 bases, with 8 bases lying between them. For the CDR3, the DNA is TGTGCCAGCAGTTACTCTGGCTCCCCCTACGAGCAGTACTTC. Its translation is CASSYSGSPYEQYF.

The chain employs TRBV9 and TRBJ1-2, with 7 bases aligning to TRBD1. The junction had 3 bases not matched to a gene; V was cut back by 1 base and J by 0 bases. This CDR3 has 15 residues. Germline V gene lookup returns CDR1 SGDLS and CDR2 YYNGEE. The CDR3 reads CASSVNDRANYGYTF. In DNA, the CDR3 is TGTGCCAGCAGCGTAAATGACAGGGCTAACTATGGCTACACCTTC.

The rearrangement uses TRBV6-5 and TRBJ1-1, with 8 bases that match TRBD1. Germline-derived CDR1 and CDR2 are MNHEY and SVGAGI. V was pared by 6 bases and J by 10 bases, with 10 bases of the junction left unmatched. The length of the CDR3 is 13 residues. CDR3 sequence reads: CASSWTGYVGAFF. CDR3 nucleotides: TGTGCCAGCAGCTGGACAGGGTACGTGGGAGCTTTCTTT.

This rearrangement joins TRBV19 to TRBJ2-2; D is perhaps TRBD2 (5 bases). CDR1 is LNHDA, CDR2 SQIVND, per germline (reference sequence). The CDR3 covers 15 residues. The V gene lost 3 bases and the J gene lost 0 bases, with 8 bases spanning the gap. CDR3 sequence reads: CASSIGGSNTGELFF. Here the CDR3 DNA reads TGTGCCAGTAGTATCGGAGGCTCGAACACCGGGGAGCTGTTTTTT.

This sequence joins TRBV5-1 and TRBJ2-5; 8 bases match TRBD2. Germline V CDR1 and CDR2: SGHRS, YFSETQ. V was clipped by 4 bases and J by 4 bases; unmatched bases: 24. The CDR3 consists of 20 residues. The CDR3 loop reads CASSGTSLAGGPRGGETQYF. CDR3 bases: TGCGCCAGCAGCGGCACTAGTTTGGCGGGGGGCCCAAGGGGTGGAGAGACCCAGTACTTC.

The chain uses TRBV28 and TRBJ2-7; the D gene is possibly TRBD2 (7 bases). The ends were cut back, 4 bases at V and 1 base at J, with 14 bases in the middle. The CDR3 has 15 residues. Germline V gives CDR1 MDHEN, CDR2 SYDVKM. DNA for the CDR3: TGTGCCAGCAGTTACGGGGGGCGGGGTTCCTACGAGCAGTACTTC. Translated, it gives CASSYGGRGSYEQYF.

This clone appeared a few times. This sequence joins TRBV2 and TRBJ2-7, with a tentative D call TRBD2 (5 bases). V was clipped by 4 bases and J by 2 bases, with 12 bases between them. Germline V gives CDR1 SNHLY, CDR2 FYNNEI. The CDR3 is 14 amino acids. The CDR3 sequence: CASSAYGVTYEQYF. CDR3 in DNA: TGTGCCAGCAGTGCGTACGGGGTCACCTACGAGCAGTACTTC.

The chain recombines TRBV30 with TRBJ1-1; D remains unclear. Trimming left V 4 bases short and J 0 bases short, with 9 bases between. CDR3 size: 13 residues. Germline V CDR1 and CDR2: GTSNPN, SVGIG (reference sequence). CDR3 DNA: TGTGCCTGGACGAGGTCCATGAACACTGAAGCTTTCTTT. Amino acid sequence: CAWTRSMNTEAFF.

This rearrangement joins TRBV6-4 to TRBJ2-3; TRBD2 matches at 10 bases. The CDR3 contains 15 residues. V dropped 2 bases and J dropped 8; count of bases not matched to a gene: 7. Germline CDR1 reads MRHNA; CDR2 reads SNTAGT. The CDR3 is CASSDESGGAGTQYF. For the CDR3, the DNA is TGTGCCAGCAGTGACGAAAGCGGGGGGGCCGGTACGCAGTATTTT.

In DNA form, the CDR3 reads TGTGCCATCAGTGGTCCGGGGGCCTACAATGAGCAGTTCTTC. This encodes CAISGPGAYNEQFF. The chain links TRBV10-3 to TRBJ2-1; TRBD2 is a possible D gene (6 bases). Germline CDR1 ENHRY, CDR2 SYGVKD. V lost 4 bases to trimming and J lost 2 bases, with 9 bases between them. The CDR3 has 14 amino acids.

The DNA of the CDR3 is TGCGCCAGCAGCCACGACGGGGGTGAAGCTTTCTTT. Its protein is CASSHDGGEAFF. The rearrangement links TRBV4-1 to TRBJ1-1, with a tentative D call TRBD1 (5 bases). V shed 3 bases and J shed 7 bases, with 9 bases lying between them. Germline values: CDR1 MGHRA, CDR2 YSYEKL. CDR3 size: 12 residues.

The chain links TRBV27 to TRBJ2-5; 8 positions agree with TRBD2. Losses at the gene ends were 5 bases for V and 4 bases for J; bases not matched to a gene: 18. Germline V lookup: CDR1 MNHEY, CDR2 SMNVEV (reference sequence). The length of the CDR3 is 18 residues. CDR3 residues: CASSLRSGLGTRPETQYF. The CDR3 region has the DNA TGTGCCAGCAGTCTAAGATCCGGTTTGGGGACTAGACCAGAGACCCAGTACTTC.

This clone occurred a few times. The CDR3 DNA follows: TGCGCCAGCAGCCTTGGGACAGGGAATAACTATGGCTACACCTTC. This translates into CASSLGTGNNYGYTF. The gene calls are TRBV4-1 and TRBJ1-2; 9 nucleotides agree with TRBD1. Germline V gene sequence: CDR1 MGHRA, CDR2 YSYEKL. The CDR3 consists of 15 residues. With 4 bases clipped from V and 1 base from J, the junction kept 4 bases outside the gene matches.

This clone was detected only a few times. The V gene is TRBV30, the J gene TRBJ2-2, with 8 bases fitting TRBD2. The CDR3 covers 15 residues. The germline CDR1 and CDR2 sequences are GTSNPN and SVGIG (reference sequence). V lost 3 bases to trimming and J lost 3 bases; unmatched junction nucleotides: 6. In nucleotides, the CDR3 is TGTGCCTGGAGGCGGGGGGAGTGGGACACCGGGGAGCTGTTTTTT. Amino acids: CAWRRGEWDTGELFF. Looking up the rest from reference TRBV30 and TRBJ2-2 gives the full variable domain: SQTIHQWPATLVQPVGSPLSLECTVEGTSNPNLYWYRQAAGRGLQLLFYSVGIGQISSEVPQNLSASRPQDRQFILSSKKLLLSDSGFYLCAWRRGEWDTGELFFGEGSRLTVL.

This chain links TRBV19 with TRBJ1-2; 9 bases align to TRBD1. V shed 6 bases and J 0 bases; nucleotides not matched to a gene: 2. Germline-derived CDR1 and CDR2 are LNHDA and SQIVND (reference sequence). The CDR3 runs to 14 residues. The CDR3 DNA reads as TGTGCCAGTAGAAGGACAGGGGCTAACTATGGCTACACCTTC. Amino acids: CASRRTGANYGYTF.

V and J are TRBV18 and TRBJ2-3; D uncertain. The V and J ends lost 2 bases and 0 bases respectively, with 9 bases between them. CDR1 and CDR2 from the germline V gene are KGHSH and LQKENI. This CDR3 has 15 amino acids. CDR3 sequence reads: CASSPAVSSTDTQYF. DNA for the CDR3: TGTGCCAGCTCACCAGCAGTAAGTAGCACAGATACGCAGTATTTT.

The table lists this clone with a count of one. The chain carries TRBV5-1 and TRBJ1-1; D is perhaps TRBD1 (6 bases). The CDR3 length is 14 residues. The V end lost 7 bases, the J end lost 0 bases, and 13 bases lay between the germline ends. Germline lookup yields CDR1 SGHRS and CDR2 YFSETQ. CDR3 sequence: CASGTPNLNTEAFF. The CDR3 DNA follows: TGCGCCAGCGGGACACCGAATTTGAACACTGAAGCTTTCTTT.

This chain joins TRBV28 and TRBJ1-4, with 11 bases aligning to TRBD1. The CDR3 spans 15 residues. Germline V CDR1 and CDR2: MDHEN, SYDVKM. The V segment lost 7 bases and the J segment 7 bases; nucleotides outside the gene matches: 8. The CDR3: CASTTRTGGIEKLFF. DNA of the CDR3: TGTGCCAGCACCACCCGGACAGGGGGCATTGAAAAACTGTTTTTT.

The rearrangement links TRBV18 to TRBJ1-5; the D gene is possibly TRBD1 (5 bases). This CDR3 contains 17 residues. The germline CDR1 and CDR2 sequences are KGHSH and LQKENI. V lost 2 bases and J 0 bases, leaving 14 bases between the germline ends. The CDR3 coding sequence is TGTGCCAGCTCACCAGCCGTCGGGGGGGGTAGCAATCAGCCCCAGCATTTT. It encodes CASSPAVGGGSNQPQHF.

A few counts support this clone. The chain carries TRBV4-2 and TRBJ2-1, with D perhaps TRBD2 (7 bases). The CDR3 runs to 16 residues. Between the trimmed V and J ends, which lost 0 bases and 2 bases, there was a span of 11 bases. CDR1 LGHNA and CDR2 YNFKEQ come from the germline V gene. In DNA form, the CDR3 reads TGTGCCAGCAGCCAAGAGCTAGGGGGGGCCTACAATGAGCAGTTCTTC. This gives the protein CASSQELGGAYNEQFF.

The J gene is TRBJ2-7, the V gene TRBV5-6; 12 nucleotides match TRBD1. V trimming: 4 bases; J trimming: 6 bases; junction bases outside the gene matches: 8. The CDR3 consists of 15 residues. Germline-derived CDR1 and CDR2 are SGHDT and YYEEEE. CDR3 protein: CASSQIMGQGAEQYF. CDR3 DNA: TGTGCCAGCAGCCAAATAATGGGACAGGGGGCCGAGCAGTACTTC.

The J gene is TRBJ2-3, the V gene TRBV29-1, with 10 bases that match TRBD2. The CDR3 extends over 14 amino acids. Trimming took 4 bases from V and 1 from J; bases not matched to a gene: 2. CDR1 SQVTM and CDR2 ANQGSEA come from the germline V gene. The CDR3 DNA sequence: TGCAGCGTTGGAACTAGCGGGGGCACAGATACGCAGTATTTT. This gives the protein CSVGTSGGTDTQYF.